This T cell receptor beta chain comes out of a study of response to subunit inactivated influenza vaccine. After removal of 4 bases from V and 9 bases from J, the junction contained 6 bases not matched to a gene. Looked up from germline, CDR1 is MNHEY and CDR2 is SVGEGT. CDR3 length: 15 amino acids. This clonotype has more than one count but fewer than ten. TCRdb recomputed calls from the RT-PCR reads with MiXCR, one row per CDR3 protein. Of about 610,000 distinct CDR3 sequences in the sample, 11% to 15% were seen once. This sequence originates from a man aged 50 or older who received an inactivated influenza vaccine. This chain connects TRBV6-2 or TRBV6-3 to TRBJ2-1; 13 bases are shared with TRBD2. Sequencing was performed on PBMCs from blood, taken about 11 days after vaccination. CDR3 residues: CASSLRLAGGFEQFF. The CDR3 DNA follows: TGTGCCAGCAGTTTACGACTAGCGGGAGGATTTGAGCAGTTCTTC.